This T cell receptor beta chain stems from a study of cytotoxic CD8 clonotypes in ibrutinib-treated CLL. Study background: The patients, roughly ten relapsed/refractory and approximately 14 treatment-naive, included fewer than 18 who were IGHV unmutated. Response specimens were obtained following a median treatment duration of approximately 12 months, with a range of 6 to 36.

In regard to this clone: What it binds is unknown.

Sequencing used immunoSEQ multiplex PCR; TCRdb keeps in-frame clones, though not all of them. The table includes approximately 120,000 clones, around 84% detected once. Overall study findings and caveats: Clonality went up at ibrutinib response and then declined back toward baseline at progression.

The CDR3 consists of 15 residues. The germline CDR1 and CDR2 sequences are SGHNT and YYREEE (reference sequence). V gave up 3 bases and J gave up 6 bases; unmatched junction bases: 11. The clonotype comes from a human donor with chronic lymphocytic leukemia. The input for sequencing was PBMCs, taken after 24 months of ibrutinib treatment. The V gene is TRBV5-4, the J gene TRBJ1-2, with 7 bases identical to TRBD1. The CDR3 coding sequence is TGTGCCAGCAGCTCCGGACAGGCACGTTTGGATGGCTACACCTTC. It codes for CASSSGQARLDGYTF.